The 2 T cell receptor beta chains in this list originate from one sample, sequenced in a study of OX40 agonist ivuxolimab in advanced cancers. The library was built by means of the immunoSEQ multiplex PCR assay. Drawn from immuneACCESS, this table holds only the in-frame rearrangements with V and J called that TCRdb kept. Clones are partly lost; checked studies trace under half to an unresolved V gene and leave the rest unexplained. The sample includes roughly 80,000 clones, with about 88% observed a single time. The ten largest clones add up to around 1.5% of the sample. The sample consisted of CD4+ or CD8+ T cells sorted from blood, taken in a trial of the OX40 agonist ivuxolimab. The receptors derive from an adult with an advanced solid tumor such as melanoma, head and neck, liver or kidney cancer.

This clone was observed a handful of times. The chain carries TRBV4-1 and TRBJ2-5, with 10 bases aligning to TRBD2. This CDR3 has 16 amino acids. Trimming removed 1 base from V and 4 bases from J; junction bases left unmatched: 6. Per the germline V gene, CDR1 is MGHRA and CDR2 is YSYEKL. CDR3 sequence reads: CASSQVSLAGIETQYF. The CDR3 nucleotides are TGCGCCAGCAGCCAAGTATCACTAGCGGGGATAGAGACCCAGTACTTC.

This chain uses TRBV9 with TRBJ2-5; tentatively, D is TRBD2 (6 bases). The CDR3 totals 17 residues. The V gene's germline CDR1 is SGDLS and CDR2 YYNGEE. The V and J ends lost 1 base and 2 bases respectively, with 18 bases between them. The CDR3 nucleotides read TGTGCCAGCAGCGTAAGCGCCGCGGGGCAGGGACAAGAGACCCAGTACTTC. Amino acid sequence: CASSVSAAGQGQETQYF.